The 27 T cell receptor beta chains reported below all come from one sample, sequenced in a study of CD8+CD57+ T cells in acquired aplastic anemia. Genomic DNA served as template for TCR beta VDJ and CDR3 profiling. Each CDR3 protein gets one entry after TCRdb re-called the reads with MiXCR. The sample has about 110,000 distinct CDR3 sequences; 50% to 65% are singletons. Sequences were obtained from sorted CD4+, CD8+, or CD8+CD57+ T cells (not recorded which) from PBMCs. The receptors derive from a human donor in good health, serving as a control.

Ten or more counts support this clonotype. The chain uses TRBV9 and TRBJ1-5; D gene uncertain. Trimming removed 0 bases from V and 1 base from J, with 2 bases in between. CDR1 SGDLS and CDR2 YYNGEE come from the germline V gene. The CDR3 length is 13 residues. The CDR3 nucleotides read TGTGCCAGCAGCGTAGAAAGCAATCAGCCCCAGCATTTT. Its protein product is CASSVESNQPQHF.

The chain combines TRBV20-1 with TRBJ1-1, with D unclear. The CDR3 sequence is 12 residues long. The germline gives CDR1 DFQATT, CDR2 SNEGSKA (reference sequence). V was cut by 5 bases and J by 1 base, with 8 bases left in between. Here the CDR3 DNA reads TGCAGTGCTGATCTCGAGAACACTGAAGCTTTCTTT. It specifies CSADLENTEAFF.

This clonotype was picked up many times. This sequence joins TRBV7-9 and TRBJ1-5; D may be TRBD1 (6 bases). CDR1 and CDR2 (germline): SEHNR, FQNEAQ (reference sequence). The CDR3 consists of 16 residues. V was pared by 4 bases and J by 7 bases, with 20 bases between. Written as DNA, the CDR3 is TGTGCCAGCAGCTCGAGTAGTGACAGGCACGAACAGCCCCAGCATTTT. It translates to CASSSSSDRHEQPQHF.

This clonotype has at least ten counts. The chain carries TRBV12-3 or TRBV12-4 and TRBJ1-6; a possible D gene is TRBD1 (5 bases). The CDR3 runs 15 residues. V lost 3 bases, J lost 8 bases, and 14 bases lay in between. This chain's CDR3 is CASSFGVGDHSPLHF. DNA of the CDR3: TGTGCCAGCAGTTTTGGTGTGGGGGATCATTCACCCCTCCACTTT.

In DNA form, the CDR3 reads TGTGCCATCAGTGAGACCGGACAGGGAGACGAGCAGTACTTC. It yields the protein CAISETGQGDEQYF. This chain uses TRBV10-3 with TRBJ2-7, with 8 bases fitting TRBD1. The CDR3 has 14 amino acids. Germline V gene data show CDR1 as ENHRY and CDR2 as SYGVKD. With 2 bases clipped from V and 5 bases from J, the junction kept 5 bases outside the gene matches.

The chain recombines TRBV2 with TRBJ2-7, with 11 bases that match TRBD1. The CDR3 contains 14 residues. After removal of 7 bases from V and 3 bases from J, the junction contained 5 bases not matched to a gene. Germline CDR1 is SNHLY and CDR2 is FYNNEI. CDR3 sequence reads: CASMRTGGRYEQYF. In DNA form, the CDR3 reads TGTGCCAGCATGAGGACAGGGGGCCGCTACGAGCAGTACTTC.

Notes on this clonotype: A much more abundant neighbour one base away suggests this may be a read error. The chain has TRBV12-3 or TRBV12-4 and TRBJ2-3; the match to TRBD2 covers 13 bases. The length of the CDR3 is 19 residues. The CDR3 loop is CVSSSDGLAGEVDTDTQYF. The CDR3, as DNA: TGTGTCAGCAGTTCGGACGGACTAGCGGGGGAGGTCGACACAGATACGCAGTATTTT.

V gene TRBV7-3 combines with J gene TRBJ1-2, with D perhaps TRBD1 (5 bases). With 3 bases removed from V and 9 bases from J, the gap between germline ends came to 5 bases. The CDR3 consists of 10 residues. Germline CDR1 reads SGHTA; CDR2 reads FQGTGA. The DNA of the CDR3 is TGTGCCAGCAGCTTGGACAGCTACACCTTC. Its translation is CASSLDSYTF. Supplemented by reference TRBV7-3 and TRBJ1-2, the full variable domain reads GAGVSQTPSNKVTEKGKYVELRCDPISGHTALYWYRQSLGQGPEFLIYFQGTGAADDSGLPNDRFFAVRPEGSVSTLKIQRTERGDSAVYLCASSLDSYTFGSGTRLTVV.

This clonotype was seen only a few times. The genes are TRBV4-3 and TRBJ1-1; 8 bases match TRBD1. The CDR3 runs 15 residues. The germline V gene has CDR1 LGHNA and CDR2 YSLEER. The trim removed 0 bases at V and 0 bases at J, leaving 0 bases unmatched. The chain's CDR3 is CASSQDRGLNTEAFF. The DNA of the CDR3 is TGCGCCAGCAGCCAAGACAGGGGGCTGAACACTGAAGCTTTCTTT.

This clonotype has ten or more counts. The gene calls are TRBV19 and TRBJ2-3, with D possibly matching TRBD1 (5 bases). CDR3 length: 13 amino acids. Germline loops: CDR1 LNHDA, CDR2 SQIVND (reference sequence). V lost 10 bases and J lost 1, with 12 bases in between. CDR3 bases: TGTGCCACCAGGGTTAGCCGCACAGATACGCAGTATTTT. It encodes CATRVSRTDTQYF.

This clonotype was recorded at least ten times. V gene TRBV6-1 combines with J gene TRBJ2-7; TRBD1 aligns across 9 bases. The junction had 6 bases not matched to a gene; V was cut back by 3 bases and J by 0 bases. CDR1 and CDR2 from the germline V gene are MNHNS and SASEGT. The CDR3 covers 16 residues. CDR3 sequence (DNA): TGTGCCAGCAGTGAGGGGGACAGGGCAAGCTCCTACGAGCAGTACTTC. Amino acids: CASSEGDRASSYEQYF.

This clonotype came up many times. This chain joins TRBV11-1 and TRBJ2-3; no firm D call. Trimming took off 3 bases at V and 4 bases at J, with 11 bases between the two ends. Germline values: CDR1 SGHAT, CDR2 FQDESV (reference sequence). The CDR3 has 14 amino acids. The CDR3 region has the DNA TGTGCCAGCAGCTTGGTAGCTCGTGCAGATACGCAGTATTTT. Amino acids: CASSLVARADTQYF.

At least ten counts were recorded for this clonotype. This sequence joins TRBV12-3 or TRBV12-4 and TRBJ1-2; D perhaps matches TRBD1 (6 bases). The CDR3 runs to 13 residues. Trimming removed 6 bases from V and 7 bases from J, with 15 bases in between. The CDR3 is CASSTDRRRGYTF. CDR3 bases: TGTGCCAGCAGCACCGACAGGAGACGTGGCTACACCTTC.

This clonotype came up a few times. The chain is built from TRBV18 and TRBJ2-1; tentatively, D is TRBD1 or TRBD2 (5 bases each). Germline CDR1 KGHSH, CDR2 LQKENI. V was cut by 4 bases and J by 2 bases, with 12 bases left in between. The CDR3 consists of 15 residues. The CDR3 reads CASSLEGSPYNEQFF. CDR3 nucleotide sequence: TGTGCCAGCTCACTCGAGGGGTCCCCCTACAATGAGCAGTTCTTC.

Only a few counts were recorded for this clonotype. V and J are TRBV20-1 and TRBJ1-1; D ambiguous. The germline CDR1 and CDR2 sequences are DFQATT and SNEGSKA (reference sequence). The CDR3 has 9 residues. Trimming removed 7 bases from V and 3 bases from J, with 3 bases in between. The CDR3 reads CSGDTEAFF. The CDR3 DNA reads as TGCAGTGGGGACACTGAAGCTTTCTTT.

This clonotype was detected only a few times. A read error may explain this, as a much larger clone is one base away. The rearrangement links TRBV5-6 to TRBJ1-2; tentatively, D is TRBD1 (5 bases). Germline V CDR1 and CDR2: SGHDT, YYEEEE. The CDR3 covers 15 residues. This CDR3 reads CASSPRVLLVDGCTF. For the CDR3, the DNA is TGTGCCAGCAGCCCCAGGGTTTTGTTGGTCGATGGCTGCACCTTC.

This chain uses TRBV20-1 with TRBJ2-7; weak D call: TRBD1 (6 bases). The CDR3 is 12 amino acids. The V end was cut by 3 bases, the J end by 4 bases, with 10 bases between. Germline CDR1 reads DFQATT; CDR2 reads SNEGSKA (reference sequence). The CDR3 DNA reads as TGCAGTGCTAGTTACAGGGCTTACGAGCAGTACTTC. Encoded protein: CSASYRAYEQYF.

This clonotype was counted many times. The CDR3 region has the DNA TGTGCCAGCAGCTTGATTTCCGAAGCACAGCCCCAGCATTTT. This sequence encodes CASSLISEAQPQHF. This rearrangement joins TRBV5-6 to TRBJ1-5; no definite D call. The CDR3 contains 14 residues. Trimming took 1 base from V and 7 from J, leaving 12 bases between them. CDR1 SGHDT and CDR2 YYEEEE come from the germline V gene.

This chain joins TRBV29-1 and TRBJ2-7; D not certain. From germline, CDR1 is SQVTM and CDR2 ANQGSEA. Trimming stripped 4 bases from V and 5 bases from J, with 15 bases between. This CDR3 is built from 13 residues. The CDR3 region is CSVVSGFQDEQYF. CDR3 DNA sequence: TGCAGCGTTGTGTCCGGGTTTCAGGACGAGCAGTACTTC.

This clonotype was detected many times. The CDR3 nucleotides are TGCAGTGCAGAATACGGACAGGACGATAACTATGGCTACACCTTC. Encoded protein: CSAEYGQDDNYGYTF. This rearrangement joins TRBV20-1 to TRBJ1-2, with 7 bases matching TRBD1. The germline V gene has CDR1 DFQATT and CDR2 SNEGSKA (reference sequence). CDR3 length: 15 residues. The V segment lost 6 bases and the J segment 1 base; nucleotides outside the gene matches: 11.

This sequence joins TRBV20-1 and TRBJ1-4, with TRBD1 as a possible D gene (5 bases). The CDR3 is 14 residues long. Germline values: CDR1 DFQATT, CDR2 SNEGSKA (reference sequence). V lost 5 bases, J lost 0 bases, and 10 bases lay in between. The CDR3 sequence: CSARRQSTNEKLFF. The CDR3 DNA is TGCAGTGCTCGACGACAGTCAACTAATGAAAAACTGTTTTTT.

The chain is built from TRBV7-2 and TRBJ2-7; perhaps TRBD2 as D (5 bases). V was trimmed by 4 bases and J by 4 bases, leaving 11 bases between them. The germline V gene has CDR1 SGHTA and CDR2 FQGNSA. CDR3 length: 13 residues. The CDR3 DNA reads as TGTGCCAGCAGCTCCCCAAGGAGGTACGAGCAGTACTTC. Residues: CASSSPRRYEQYF.

This clonotype showed up many times. V usage is TRBV6-1 and J usage is TRBJ2-1; 8 bases line up with TRBD1. CDR1 and CDR2 from the germline V gene are MNHNS and SASEGT. V gave up 5 bases and J gave up 4 bases; unmatched junction bases: 7. The CDR3 is made up of 15 amino acids. The CDR3 protein is CASSSQGEVYNEQFF. The CDR3 bases are TGTGCCAGCAGTTCACAGGGGGAGGTGTACAATGAGCAGTTCTTC.

This clonotype was observed once. Germline and junction disagree at one end, which may indicate a read error. The V and J genes are TRBV29-1 and TRBJ1-1; a weak D match, TRBD1 (6 bases). The CDR3 sequence is 15 residues long. Germline values: CDR1 SQVTM, CDR2 ANQGSEA. The CDR3 DNA is TGCAGCGTTATGGGCCGAGGGGGGCCGAACACTGAGGCTTTCTTT. Its translation: CSVMGRGGPNTEAFF.

Comments on this clonotype: This may come from a read error, since a much larger clone is one base off. The rearrangement links TRBV6-5 to TRBJ1-1; D call uncertain. The CDR3 loop spans 13 amino acids. Trimming stripped 2 bases from V and 1 base from J, with 5 bases between. The V gene's germline CDR1 is MNHEY and CDR2 SVGAGI. The CDR3, as DNA: TGTGCCAGCAGTTACGAGGAGAACACTGAAGCTTTCTTT. This translates into CASSYEENTEAFF.

The chain carries TRBV10-3 and TRBJ2-5; no firm D call. V gave up 7 bases and J gave up 0 bases, with 9 bases separating them. CDR1 is ENHRY, CDR2 SYGVKD, per germline. This CDR3 has 13 amino acids. This CDR3 is CAIMDPYQETQYF. The CDR3 DNA sequence: TGTGCCATCATGGACCCGTACCAAGAGACCCAGTACTTC.

This clonotype has at least ten counts. The chain links TRBV6-5 to TRBJ2-1; D is possibly TRBD2 (6 bases). CDR1 is MNHEY and CDR2 is SVGAGI in the germline V gene. The CDR3 has 13 residues. Trimming took off 6 bases at V and 10 bases at J, with 16 bases between the two ends. CDR3 sequence reads: CASSYLGSDEQFF. The CDR3 DNA sequence: TGTGCCAGCAGCTATCTCGGGAGCGACGAGCAGTTCTTC.